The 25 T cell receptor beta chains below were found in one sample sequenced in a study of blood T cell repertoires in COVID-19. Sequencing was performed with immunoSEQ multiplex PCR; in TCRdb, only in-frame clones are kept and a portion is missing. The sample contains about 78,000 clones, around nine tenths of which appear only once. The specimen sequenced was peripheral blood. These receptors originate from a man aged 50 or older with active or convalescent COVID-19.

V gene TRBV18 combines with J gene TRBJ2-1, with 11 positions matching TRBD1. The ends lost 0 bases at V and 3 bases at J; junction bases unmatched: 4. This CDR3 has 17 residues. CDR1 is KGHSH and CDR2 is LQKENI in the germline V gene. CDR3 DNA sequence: TGTGCCAGCTCACCACCGACGGGACAGGGGGACTACAATGAGCAGTTCTTC. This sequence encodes CASSPPTGQGDYNEQFF.

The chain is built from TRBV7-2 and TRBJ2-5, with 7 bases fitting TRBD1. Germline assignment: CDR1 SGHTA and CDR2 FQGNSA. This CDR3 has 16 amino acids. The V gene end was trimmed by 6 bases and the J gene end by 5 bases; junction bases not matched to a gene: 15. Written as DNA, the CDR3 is TGTGCCAGCAGGGCCACTGGGACAGCCAATGGGGAGACCCAGTACTTC. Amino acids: CASRATGTANGETQYF.

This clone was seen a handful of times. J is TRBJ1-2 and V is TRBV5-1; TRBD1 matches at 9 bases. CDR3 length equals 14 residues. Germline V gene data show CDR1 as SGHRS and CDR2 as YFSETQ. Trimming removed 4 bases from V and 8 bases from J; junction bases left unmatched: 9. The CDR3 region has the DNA TGCGCCAGCAGCCCACGGGACAGGGAAGGCGGCTACACCTTC. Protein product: CASSPRDREGGYTF. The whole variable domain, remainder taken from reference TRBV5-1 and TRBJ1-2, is KAGVTQTPRYLIKTRGQQVTLSCSPISGHRSVSWYQQTPGQGLQFLFEYFSETQRNKGNFPGRFSGRQFSNSRSEMNVSTLELGDSALYLCASSPRDREGGYTFGSGTRLTVV.

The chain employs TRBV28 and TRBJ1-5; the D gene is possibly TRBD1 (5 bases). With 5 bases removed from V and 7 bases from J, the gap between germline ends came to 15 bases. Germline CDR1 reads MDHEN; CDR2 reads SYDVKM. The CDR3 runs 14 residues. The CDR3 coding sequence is TGTGCCAGCAGTCCCCCAAGGACATTCCAGCCCCAGCATTTT. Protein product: CASSPPRTFQPQHF.

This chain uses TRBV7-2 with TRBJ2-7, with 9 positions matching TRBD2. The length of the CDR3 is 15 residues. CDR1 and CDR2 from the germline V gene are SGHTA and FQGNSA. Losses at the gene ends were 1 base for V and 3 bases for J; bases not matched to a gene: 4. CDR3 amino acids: CASSLDGLANYEQYF. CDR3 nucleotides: TGTGCCAGCAGCTTAGACGGACTAGCGAACTACGAGCAGTACTTC.

The chain's CDR3 is CASSQEVTANYGYTF. The CDR3 nucleotides are TGTGCCAGCAGCCAAGAGGTAACAGCTAACTATGGCTACACCTTC. The genes are TRBV3-1 (or the pseudogene TRBV3-2) and TRBJ1-2; D call uncertain. V was clipped by 0 bases and J by 0 bases, with 8 bases between them. There are 15 residues in the CDR3. The germline V gene has CDR1 LGHDT and CDR2 YNNKEL (reference sequence).

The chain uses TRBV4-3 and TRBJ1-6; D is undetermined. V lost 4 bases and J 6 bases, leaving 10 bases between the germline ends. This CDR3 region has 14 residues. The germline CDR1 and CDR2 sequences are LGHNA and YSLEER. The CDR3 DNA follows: TGCGCCAGCAGCCTCACTCGGAGTAATTCACCCCTCCACTTT. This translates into CASSLTRSNSPLHF.

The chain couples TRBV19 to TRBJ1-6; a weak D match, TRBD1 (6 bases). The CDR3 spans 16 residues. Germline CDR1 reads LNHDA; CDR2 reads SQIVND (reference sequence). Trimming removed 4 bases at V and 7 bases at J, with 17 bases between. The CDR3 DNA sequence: TGTGCCAGTAGTACCTCCCGGACAGAGAGGAATTCACCCCTCCACTTT. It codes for CASSTSRTERNSPLHF. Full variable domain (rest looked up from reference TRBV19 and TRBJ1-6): DGGITQSPKYLFRKEGQNVTLSCEQNLNHDAMYWYRQDPGQGLRLIYYSQIVNDFQKGDIAEGYSVSREKKESFPLTVTSAQKNPTAFYLCASSTSRTERNSPLHFGNGTRLTVT.

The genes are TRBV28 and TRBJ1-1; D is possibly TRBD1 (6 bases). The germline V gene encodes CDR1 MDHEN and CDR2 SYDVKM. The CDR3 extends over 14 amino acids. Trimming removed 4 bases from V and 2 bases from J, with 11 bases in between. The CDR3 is CASSSPGVNTEAFF. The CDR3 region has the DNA TGTGCCAGCAGTTCCCCAGGGGTTAACACTGAAGCTTTCTTT.

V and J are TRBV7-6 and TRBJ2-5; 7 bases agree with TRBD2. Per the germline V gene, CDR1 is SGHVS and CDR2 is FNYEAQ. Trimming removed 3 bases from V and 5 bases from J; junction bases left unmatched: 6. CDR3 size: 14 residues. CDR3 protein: CASSFSGGAETQYF. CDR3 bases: TGTGCCAGCAGCTTCTCGGGAGGAGCGGAGACCCAGTACTTC.

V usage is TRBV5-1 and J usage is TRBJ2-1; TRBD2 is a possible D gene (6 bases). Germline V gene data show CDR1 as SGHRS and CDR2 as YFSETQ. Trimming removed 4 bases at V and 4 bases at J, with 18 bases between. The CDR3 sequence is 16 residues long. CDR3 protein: CASSPLGGTEYNEQFF. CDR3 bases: TGCGCCAGCAGCCCCCTTGGCGGGACGGAATACAATGAGCAGTTCTTC.

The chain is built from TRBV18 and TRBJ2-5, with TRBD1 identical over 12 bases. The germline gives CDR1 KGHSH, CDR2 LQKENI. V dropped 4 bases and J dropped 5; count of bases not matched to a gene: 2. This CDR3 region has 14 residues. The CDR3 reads CASSLGTGGETQYF. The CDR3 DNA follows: TGTGCCAGCTCACTCGGGACAGGGGGCGAGACCCAGTACTTC.

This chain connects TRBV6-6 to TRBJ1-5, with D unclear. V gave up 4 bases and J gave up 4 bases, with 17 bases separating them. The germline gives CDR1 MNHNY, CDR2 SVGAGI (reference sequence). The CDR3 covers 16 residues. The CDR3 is CASSSMESGNNQPQHF. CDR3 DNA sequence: TGTGCCAGCAGTTCCATGGAGAGCGGGAATAATCAGCCCCAGCATTTT.

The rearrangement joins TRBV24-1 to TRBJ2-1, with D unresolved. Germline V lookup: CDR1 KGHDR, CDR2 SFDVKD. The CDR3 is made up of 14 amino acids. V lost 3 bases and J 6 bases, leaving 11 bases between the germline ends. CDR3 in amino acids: CATSDHQTSNEQFF. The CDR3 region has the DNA TGTGCCACCAGTGATCATCAAACGAGCAATGAGCAGTTCTTC.

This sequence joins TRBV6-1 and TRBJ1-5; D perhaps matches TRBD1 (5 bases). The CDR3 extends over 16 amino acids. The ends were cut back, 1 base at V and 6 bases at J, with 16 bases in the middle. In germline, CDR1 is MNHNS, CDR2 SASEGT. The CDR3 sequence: CASSEEGPLVSQPQHF. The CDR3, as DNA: TGTGCCAGCAGTGAAGAGGGGCCCCTTGTCTCTCAGCCCCAGCATTTT.

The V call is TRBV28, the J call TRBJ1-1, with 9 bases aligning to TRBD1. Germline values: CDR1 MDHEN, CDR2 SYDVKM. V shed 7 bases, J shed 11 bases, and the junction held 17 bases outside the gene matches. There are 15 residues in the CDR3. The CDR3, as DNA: TGTGCCAGCACCGCTGGGGGACAGGGAGTCGGTGGGGCTTTCTTT. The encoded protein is CASTAGGQGVGGAFF.

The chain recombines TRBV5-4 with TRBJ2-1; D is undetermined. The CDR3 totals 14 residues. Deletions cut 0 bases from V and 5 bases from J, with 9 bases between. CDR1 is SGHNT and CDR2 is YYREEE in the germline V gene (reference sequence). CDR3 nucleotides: TGTGCCAGCAGCTTGGACGACAAAAACAATGAGCAGTTCTTC. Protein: CASSLDDKNNEQFF. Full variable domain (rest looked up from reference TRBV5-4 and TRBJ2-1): ETGVTQSPTHLIKTRGQQVTLRCSSQSGHNTVSWYQQALGQGPQFIFQYYREEENGRGNFPPRFSGLQFPNYSSELNVNALELDDSALYLCASSLDDKNNEQFFGPGTRLTVL.

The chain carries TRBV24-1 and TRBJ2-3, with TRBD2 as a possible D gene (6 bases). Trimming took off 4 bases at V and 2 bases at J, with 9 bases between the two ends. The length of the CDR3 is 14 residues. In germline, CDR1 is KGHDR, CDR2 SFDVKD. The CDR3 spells CATSESGVTDTQYF. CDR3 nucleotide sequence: TGTGCCACCAGTGAGTCGGGGGTCACAGATACGCAGTATTTT.

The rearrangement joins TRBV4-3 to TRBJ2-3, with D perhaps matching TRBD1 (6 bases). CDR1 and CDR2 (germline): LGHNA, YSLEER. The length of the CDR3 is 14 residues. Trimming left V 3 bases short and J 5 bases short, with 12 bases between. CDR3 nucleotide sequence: TGCGCCAGCAGCCAGGGACATGGGTTAGATACGCAGTATTTT. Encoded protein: CASSQGHGLDTQYF.

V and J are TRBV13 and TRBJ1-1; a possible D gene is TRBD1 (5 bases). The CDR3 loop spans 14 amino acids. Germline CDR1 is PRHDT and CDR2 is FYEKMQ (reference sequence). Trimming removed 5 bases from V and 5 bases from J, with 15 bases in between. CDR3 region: CASSLRSGGTEAFF. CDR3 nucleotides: TGTGCCAGCAGCCTTCGCTCGGGGGGGACTGAAGCTTTCTTT.

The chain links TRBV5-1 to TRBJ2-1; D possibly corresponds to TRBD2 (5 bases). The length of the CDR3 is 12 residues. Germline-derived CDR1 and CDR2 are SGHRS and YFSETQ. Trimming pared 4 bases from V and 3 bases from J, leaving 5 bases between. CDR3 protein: CASSRDYNEQFF. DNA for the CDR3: TGCGCCAGCAGCCGGGACTACAATGAGCAGTTCTTC.

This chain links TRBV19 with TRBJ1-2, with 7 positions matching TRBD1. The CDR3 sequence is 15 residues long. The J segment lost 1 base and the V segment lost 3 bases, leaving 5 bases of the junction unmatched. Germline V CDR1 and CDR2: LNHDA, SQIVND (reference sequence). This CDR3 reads CASSIGTAFNYGYTF. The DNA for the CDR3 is TGTGCCAGTAGTATCGGGACAGCCTTTAACTATGGCTACACCTTC.

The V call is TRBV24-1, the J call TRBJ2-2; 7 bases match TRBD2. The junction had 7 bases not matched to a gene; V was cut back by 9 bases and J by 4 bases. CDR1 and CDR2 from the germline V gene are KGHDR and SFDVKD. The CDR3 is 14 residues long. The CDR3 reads CATGWGGGTGELFF. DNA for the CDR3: TGTGCCACCGGCTGGGGGGGAGGCACCGGGGAGCTGTTTTTT.

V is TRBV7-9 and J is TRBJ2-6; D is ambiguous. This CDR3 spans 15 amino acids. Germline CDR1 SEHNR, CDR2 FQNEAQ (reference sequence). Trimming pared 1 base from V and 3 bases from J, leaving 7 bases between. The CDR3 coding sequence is TGTGCCAGCAGCTTAGAGCGAAGTGGGGCCAACGTCCTGACTTTC. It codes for CASSLERSGANVLTF. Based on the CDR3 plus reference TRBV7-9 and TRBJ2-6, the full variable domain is DTGVSQNPRHKITKRGQNVTFRCDPISEHNRLYWYRQTLGQGPEFLTYFQNEAQLEKSRLLSDRFSAERPKGSFSTLEIQRTEQGDSAMYLCASSLERSGANVLTFGAGSRLTVL.

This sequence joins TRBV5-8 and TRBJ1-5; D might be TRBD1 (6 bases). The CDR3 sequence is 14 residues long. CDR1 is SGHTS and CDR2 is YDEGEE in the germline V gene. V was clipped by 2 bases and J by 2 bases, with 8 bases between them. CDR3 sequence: CASSFSGGNQPQHF. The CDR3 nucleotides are TGTGCCAGCAGCTTTTCAGGGGGCAATCAGCCCCAGCATTTT.